These 14 T cell receptor beta chains were sequenced from one sample in a study of blood T cell repertoires in COVID-19. Sequenced by immunoSEQ multiplex PCR; TCRdb stores in-frame clones only, minus some. The sample comprises about 82,000 clones, about 73% of which are singletons, and roughly 38% rests with the top ten. Sequences were obtained from peripheral blood. These receptors originate from a man in his 60s with COVID-19, enrolled during active disease.

A few counts support this clone. The chain employs TRBV7-2 and TRBJ1-4; the match to TRBD1 covers 7 bases. CDR1 is SGHTA and CDR2 is FQGNSA in the germline V gene. CDR3 length equals 15 residues. The V segment lost 5 bases and the J segment 5 bases; nucleotides outside the gene matches: 8. The CDR3 region is CASSEQGRGNEKLFF. The DNA of the CDR3 is TGTGCCAGCAGCGAACAGGGGCGAGGGAATGAAAAACTGTTTTTT. Full variable domain (rest looked up from reference TRBV7-2 and TRBJ1-4): GAGVSQSPSNKVTEKGKDVELRCDPISGHTALYWYRQSLGQGLEFLIYFQGNSAPDKSGLPSDRFSAERTGGSVSTLTIQRTQQEDSAVYLCASSEQGRGNEKLFFGSGTQLSVL.

The CDR3 nucleotides read TGCAGCGTTGCAACCCGACAGACCTACGAGCAGTACTTC. It codes for CSVATRQTYEQYF. The rearrangement joins TRBV29-1 to TRBJ2-7; tentative D call: TRBD1 (5 bases). The CDR3 has 13 amino acids. Germline loops: CDR1 SQVTM, CDR2 ANQGSEA. V shed 4 bases and J shed 2 bases, with 12 bases lying between them.

This rearrangement joins TRBV19 to TRBJ1-2; 12 bases are a match to TRBD1. The CDR3 has 14 residues. Germline CDR1 LNHDA, CDR2 SQIVND (reference sequence). DNA of the CDR3: TGTGCTCTCAGGGACAGGGGGCGCGTGGATGGCTACACCTTC. Translation gives CALRDRGRVDGYTF. Full variable domain (rest looked up from reference TRBV19 and TRBJ1-2): DGGITQSPKYLFRKEGQNVTLSCEQNLNHDAMYWYRQDPGQGLRLIYYSQIVNDFQKGDIAEGYSVSREKKESFPLTVTSAQKNPTAFYLCALRDRGRVDGYTFGSGTRLTVV.

The rearrangement uses TRBV6-5 and TRBJ2-2, with a tentative D call TRBD2 (5 bases). V was trimmed by 7 bases and J by 7 bases, leaving 16 bases between them. This CDR3 spans 14 amino acids. Germline-derived CDR1 and CDR2 are MNHEY and SVGAGI. CDR3 DNA: TGTGCCAGCAACTCGGGCTTTCGGGGCGGGGAGCTGTTTTTT. Protein: CASNSGFRGGELFF.

The chain uses TRBV6-1 and TRBJ2-1; TRBD2 might be the D (6 bases). Trimming took 3 bases from V and 8 from J, leaving 11 bases between them. CDR1 MNHNS and CDR2 SASEGT come from the germline V gene. The CDR3 length is 13 residues. The CDR3 DNA reads TGTGCCAGCAGTGAGACTAGTTTCCATGAGCAGTTCTTC. Translated: CASSETSFHEQFF.

The chain employs TRBV19 and TRBJ2-4, with D possibly matching TRBD2 (7 bases). Per germline, CDR1 LNHDA and CDR2 SQIVND (reference sequence). V was cut by 8 bases and J by 9 bases, with 20 bases left in between. The CDR3 is 14 amino acids. The CDR3 DNA follows: TGTGCCAGTGCCCCGGGGGGCTCCGCTGTCATTCAGTACTTC. Protein sequence: CASAPGGSAVIQYF.

The sample holds a few counts of this clone. The gene calls are TRBV21-1 and TRBJ2-7; TRBD2, the D gene given by the table, was not confirmed from the DNA. TRBV21-1 is marked as a pseudogene. The CDR3 has 12 amino acids. CDR3 nucleotide sequence: TGTGCCAGCACCAGACTAGCGGTGGAAGTGGTCTTC. It specifies CASTRLAVEVVF.

This sequence joins TRBV10-3 and TRBJ1-6; TRBD1 agrees at 7 bases. The CDR3 spans 14 residues. Trimming at V came to 6 bases and at J to 8 bases, leaving 7 bases not matched to a gene. Germline V gives CDR1 ENHRY, CDR2 SYGVKD. The CDR3 DNA reads as TGTGCCATCAGCCCGGGACAGCCAGATTCACCCCTCCACTTT. Residues: CAISPGQPDSPLHF.

The CDR3 DNA reads TGTGCCAGCAGCCAAGGGTTAGCGGGAGTTTATGAGCAGTTCTTC. Protein: CASSQGLAGVYEQFF. This sequence joins TRBV14 and TRBJ2-1; TRBD2 matches at 9 bases. V shed 1 base and J 8 bases; nucleotides not matched to a gene: 6. The CDR3 consists of 15 residues. Germline V gives CDR1 SGHDN, CDR2 FVKESK.

The chain employs TRBV14 and TRBJ2-5, with D perhaps matching TRBD2 (5 bases). This CDR3 contains 14 residues. Germline values: CDR1 SGHDN, CDR2 FVKESK. V lost 5 bases and J 5 bases, leaving 15 bases between the germline ends. The CDR3 nucleotides read TGTGCCAGCAGCAGCGGAGCGCGGAGCGAGACCCAGTACTTC. This gives the protein CASSSGARSETQYF.

This chain links TRBV11-2 with TRBJ1-4; 8 bases are a match to TRBD1. The CDR3 is made up of 15 amino acids. Per germline, CDR1 SGHAT and CDR2 FQNNGV. With 4 bases clipped from V and 5 bases from J, the junction kept 6 bases outside the gene matches. The DNA for the CDR3 is TGTGCCAGCAGCTCTAGACAGGGGAAGAATGAAAAACTGTTTTTT. Its translation is CASSSRQGKNEKLFF. The full variable domain, completed using reference TRBV11-2 and TRBJ1-4, is EAGVAQSPRYKIIEKRQSVAFWCNPISGHATLYWYQQILGQGPKLLIQFQNNGVVDDSQLPKDRFSAERLKGVDSTLKIQPAKLEDSAVYLCASSSRQGKNEKLFFGSGTQLSVL.

The chain has TRBV4-2 and TRBJ1-2, with D uncertain. Germline-derived CDR1 and CDR2 are LGHNA and YNFKEQ. The germline V and J ends were trimmed by 2 bases and 7 bases, with 14 bases remaining between them. The CDR3 length is 14 residues. The CDR3 nucleotides read TGTGCCAGCAGCCAAAGCGTGGAGGGTGCTGGCTACACCTTC. Its protein is CASSQSVEGAGYTF.

The rearrangement links TRBV5-4 to TRBJ2-3; D is undetermined. The CDR3 length is 13 residues. V dropped 2 bases and J dropped 2 bases, with 6 bases sitting between them. Germline V gives CDR1 SGHNT, CDR2 YYREEE (reference sequence). The chain's CDR3 is CASSLATTDTQYF. CDR3 in DNA: TGTGCCAGCAGCTTAGCCACCACAGATACGCAGTATTTT.

The chain uses TRBV10-1 and TRBJ1-5; D may be TRBD1 (5 bases). The CDR3 totals 17 residues. Germline CDR1 is WNHNN and CDR2 is SYGVQD (reference sequence). V was shortened by 1 base and J by 3 bases, with 16 bases between the two germline ends. In nucleotides, the CDR3 is TGCGCCAGCAGTGAGTATCTGGGGATAGGGGACAATCAGCCCCAGCATTTT. Protein product: CASSEYLGIGDNQPQHF.